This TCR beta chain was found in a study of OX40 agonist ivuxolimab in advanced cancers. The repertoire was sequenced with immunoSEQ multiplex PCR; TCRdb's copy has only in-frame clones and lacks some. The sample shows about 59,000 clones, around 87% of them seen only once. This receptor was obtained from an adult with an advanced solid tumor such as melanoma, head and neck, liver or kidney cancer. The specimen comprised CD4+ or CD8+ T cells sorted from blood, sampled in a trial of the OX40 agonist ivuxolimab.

CDR3 DNA sequence: TGTGCCAGTAGTATAGTGGGAACCAAAAACATTCAGTACTTC. It translates to CASSIVGTKNIQYF. The chain combines TRBV19 with TRBJ2-4; D is unclear. CDR3 length equals 14 residues. V was clipped by 1 base and J by 2 bases, with 6 bases between them. CDR1 and CDR2 from the germline V gene are LNHDA and SQIVND (reference sequence).